Following are 24 T cell receptor beta chains from one sample sequenced in a study of T cells in Graves' hyperthyroidism and ophthalmopathy. Authors of the study amplified TCR beta CDR3 regions from RNA transcripts. The TCR CDR3 was amplified in a first-round RT-PCR using the HTBI primer set. TCRdb used MiXCR to reprocess the multiplex PCR reads, holding one entry per CDR3 protein. The table lists 400,000 to 450,000 distinct CDR3 sequences, about 15% of them singletons. Sequenced material: blood. Receptor source: a man younger than 35 with Graves' ophthalmopathy.

This clonotype was observed many times. V and J are TRBV7-9 and TRBJ2-7; D possibly corresponds to TRBD1 (6 bases). From germline, CDR1 is SEHNR and CDR2 FQNEAQ (reference sequence). This CDR3 has 15 amino acids. V was shortened by 1 base and J by 5 bases, with 15 bases between the two germline ends. This CDR3 is CASSLEQGWFDEQYF. The CDR3 DNA reads TGTGCCAGCAGCTTAGAACAGGGATGGTTCGACGAGCAGTACTTC.

This clonotype has at least ten counts. The genes are TRBV28 and TRBJ2-1, with D possibly TRBD2 on 5 matching bases. V gave up 11 bases and J gave up 4 bases, with 12 bases separating them. Germline V CDR1 and CDR2: MDHEN, SYDVKM. The CDR3 is made up of 12 amino acids. Here the CDR3 DNA reads TGTGCCGGAGGAGGCCTTTACAATGAGCAGTTCTTC. Protein: CAGGGLYNEQFF.

This chain connects TRBV19 to TRBJ2-7; 8 nucleotides agree with TRBD1. The CDR3 runs 15 residues. J was trimmed by 3 bases and V by 5 bases; bases with no gene match: 9. Germline V CDR1 and CDR2: LNHDA, SQIVND (reference sequence). The chain's CDR3 is CASSGQGAHLYEQYF. As DNA, the CDR3 is TGTGCCAGTAGTGGCCAGGGGGCGCATCTCTACGAGCAGTACTTC.

This clonotype was counted ten times or more. The chain combines TRBV2 with TRBJ2-2; the match to TRBD2 covers 13 bases. Per germline, CDR1 SNHLY and CDR2 FYNNEI. The CDR3 consists of 17 residues. Trimming cost V 11 bases and J 4 bases; bases outside gene matches: 13. The CDR3, as DNA: TGTGCCCGGGACCCACTAGCGGGAGGGCCGGGCACCGGGGAGCTGTTTTTT. This sequence encodes CARDPLAGGPGTGELFF.

The rearrangement joins TRBV11-2 to TRBJ2-7, with TRBD1 as a possible D gene (6 bases). The CDR3 spans 13 residues. Trimming removed 5 bases from V and 3 bases from J, with 11 bases in between. Germline lookup yields CDR1 SGHAT and CDR2 FQNNGV. CDR3 residues: CASSRDINYEQYF. The CDR3 DNA reads as TGTGCCAGCAGCCGGGACATAAACTACGAGCAGTACTTC.

This clonotype has ten or more counts. This chain uses TRBV28 with TRBJ1-6; D is possibly TRBD1 (5 bases). V was clipped by 7 bases and J by 9 bases, with 16 bases between them. CDR3 size: 14 residues. Germline lookup yields CDR1 MDHEN and CDR2 SYDVKM. The CDR3 DNA sequence: TGTGCCAGCACTTCCGGGACTTGGGGTTCACCCCTCCACTTT. Its translation: CASTSGTWGSPLHF.

This clonotype was counted at least ten times. This chain uses TRBV3-1 with TRBJ2-2; D call uncertain. The V gene's germline CDR1 is LGHDT and CDR2 YNNKEL (reference sequence). The CDR3 runs 14 residues. Deletions cut 1 base from V and 3 bases from J, with 6 bases between. CDR3 in DNA: TGTGCCAGCAGCCAAGGCTTTCACACCGGGGAGCTGTTTTTT. Its protein is CASSQGFHTGELFF.

This clonotype was detected ten times or more. The V call is TRBV12-5, the J call TRBJ2-7; D gene ambiguous. V was trimmed by 5 bases and J by 2 bases, leaving 10 bases between them. The CDR3 is 13 amino acids. Germline CDR1 is LGHNT and CDR2 is FRNRAP. CDR3 sequence: CASGQDGPYEQYF. As DNA, the CDR3 is TGTGCTAGTGGTCAGGACGGCCCCTACGAGCAGTACTTC.

This clonotype was counted many times. This chain connects TRBV30 to TRBJ2-3; D gene ambiguous. The CDR3 consists of 12 residues. V was cut by 4 bases and J by 2 bases, with 7 bases left in between. Per germline, CDR1 GTSNPN and CDR2 SVGIG (reference sequence). Here the CDR3 reads CAWNPSTDTQYF. For the CDR3, the DNA is TGTGCCTGGAACCCTTCCACAGATACGCAGTATTTT.

This clonotype was observed at least ten times. The chain uses TRBV5-6 and TRBJ1-1; D is ambiguous. V was shortened by 4 bases and J by 5 bases, with 15 bases between the two germline ends. The CDR3 length is 14 residues. Germline lookup yields CDR1 SGHDT and CDR2 YYEEEE. The CDR3 coding sequence is TGTGCCAGCAGCCTAACCACGAAAGGGACTGAAGCTTTCTTT. As protein: CASSLTTKGTEAFF. Filled out from reference TRBV5-6 and TRBJ1-1, the complete variable domain reads DAGVTQSPTHLIKTRGQQVTLRCSPKSGHDTVSWYQQALGQGPQFIFQYYEEEERQRGNFPDRFSGHQFPNYSSELNVNALLLGDSALYLCASSLTTKGTEAFFGQGTRLTVV.

Ten or more counts support this clonotype. The chain carries TRBV6-1 and TRBJ2-2; 14 nucleotides match TRBD2. V lost 4 bases and J lost 1; bases outside the gene matches: 8. Germline V gives CDR1 MNHNS, CDR2 SASEGT. The CDR3 consists of 19 residues. The CDR3 bases are TGTGCCAGCAGTGGCCTCGGGACTAGCGGGAGAGGGAACACCGGGGAGCTGTTTTTT. It encodes CASSGLGTSGRGNTGELFF.

This chain connects TRBV6-1 to TRBJ1-4; TRBD1 matches at 7 bases. Germline trimming cut 6 bases from V and 5 bases from J; bases unmatched to any gene: 6. CDR1 and CDR2 (germline): MNHNS, SASEGT. There are 14 residues in the CDR3. In nucleotides, the CDR3 is TGTGCCAGCAGAAAGACAGGGACCAATGAAAAACTGTTTTTT. Translation gives CASRKTGTNEKLFF.

This clonotype was seen many times. V usage is TRBV2 and J usage is TRBJ2-6, with D possibly TRBD1 on 5 matching bases. The CDR3 runs 15 residues. Germline V gene lookup returns CDR1 SNHLY and CDR2 FYNNEI. The ends were cut back, 4 bases at V and 4 bases at J, with 11 bases in the middle. The CDR3 spells CASSVQGPGANVLTF. The CDR3 region has the DNA TGTGCCAGCAGTGTCCAGGGCCCAGGGGCCAACGTCCTGACTTTC.

This clonotype came up a few times. This rearrangement joins TRBV5-1 to TRBJ2-5, with D possibly being TRBD1 (6 bases). The CDR3 is made up of 11 amino acids. V lost 6 bases, J lost 6 bases, and 9 bases lay in between. The germline gives CDR1 SGHRS, CDR2 YFSETQ. The CDR3 sequence: CASKGEQTQYF. CDR3 DNA sequence: TGCGCCAGCAAGGGGGAACAGACCCAGTACTTC.

This clonotype was observed at least ten times. The CDR3 spells CASSLAGERTDTQYF. CDR3 sequence (DNA): TGTGCCAGCAGCTTAGCGGGGGAACGCACAGATACGCAGTATTTT. V gene TRBV7-9 combines with J gene TRBJ2-3; the D gene could be TRBD1 or TRBD2 (5 bases each). Trimming took 0 bases from V and 1 from J, leaving 8 bases between them. CDR1 and CDR2 from the germline V gene are SEHNR and FQNEAQ (reference sequence). The CDR3 is 15 residues long.

As concerns this clonotype: A read error may produce the germline difference seen at one junction end. The chain is built from TRBV7-9 and TRBJ1-1, with D possibly being TRBD1 (5 bases). This CDR3 has 12 residues. Germline assignment: CDR1 SEHNR and CDR2 FQNEAQ (reference sequence). CDR3 residues: CASRQGGAEACF. CDR3 in DNA: TGTGCCAGCAGGCAGGGAGGAGCTGAAGCTTGCTTT. Drawing the rest from reference TRBV7-9 and TRBJ1-1, the complete variable domain is DTGVSQNPRHKITKRGQNVTFRCDPISEHNRLYWYRQTLGQGPEFLTYFQNEAQLEKSRLLSDRFSAERPKGSFSTLEIQRTEQGDSAMYLCASRQGGAEACFGQGTRLTVV.

This clonotype was seen at least ten times. This chain links TRBV27 with TRBJ2-3, with 9 bases that match TRBD1. After removal of 2 bases from V and 5 bases from J, the junction contained 5 bases not matched to a gene. The CDR3 sequence is 15 residues long. Germline-derived CDR1 and CDR2 are MNHEY and SMNVEV (reference sequence). As DNA, the CDR3 is TGTGCCAGCAGTTTAGGACAGGGGATGATAGATACGCAGTATTTT. As protein: CASSLGQGMIDTQYF.

This clonotype was counted between two and nine times. V gene TRBV3-1 combines with J gene TRBJ2-2; possibly TRBD2 for D (5 bases). The V gene's germline CDR1 is LGHDT and CDR2 YNNKEL (reference sequence). Between the trimmed V and J ends, which lost 3 bases and 8 bases, there was a span of 13 bases. The CDR3 is made up of 14 amino acids. In DNA form, the CDR3 reads TGTGCCAGCAGCCAGGGCTTACTAGGAGGGGAGCTGTTTTTT. Protein product: CASSQGLLGGELFF.

This clonotype was detected only a few times. The chain couples TRBV25-1 to TRBJ2-1; D might be TRBD1 (5 bases). V dropped 0 bases and J dropped 8 bases, with 11 bases sitting between them. The CDR3 length is 14 residues. Germline values: CDR1 MGHDK, CDR2 SYGVNS. This CDR3 reads CASSEYQGWDEQFF. In nucleotides, the CDR3 is TGTGCCAGCAGTGAATATCAGGGTTGGGATGAGCAGTTCTTC. Looking up the rest from reference TRBV25-1 and TRBJ2-1 gives the full variable domain: EADIYQTPRYLVIGTGKKITLECSQTMGHDKMYWYQQDPGMELHLIHYSYGVNSTEKGDLSSESTVSRIRTEHFPLTLESARPSHTSQYLCASSEYQGWDEQFFGPGTRLTVL.

This clonotype appeared many times. J is TRBJ2-3 and V is TRBV24-1; TRBD2 aligns across 14 bases. V trimming: 1 base; J trimming: 4 bases; junction bases outside the gene matches: 3. The CDR3 length is 17 residues. Germline V gene data show CDR1 as KGHDR and CDR2 as SFDVKD. The CDR3 region has the DNA TGTGCCACCAGTGATTTATCGACTAGCGGGGGGGCAGATACGCAGTATTTT. Protein: CATSDLSTSGGADTQYF.

This clonotype was detected many times. The chain couples TRBV18 to TRBJ2-5; 8 positions agree with TRBD1. The CDR3 is 15 amino acids. The V gene's germline CDR1 is KGHSH and CDR2 LQKENI. V trimming: 1 base; J trimming: 4 bases; junction bases outside the gene matches: 5. In DNA form, the CDR3 reads TGTGCCAGCTCACCACGACAGGGGAGAGGAGAGACCCAGTACTTC. Amino acid sequence: CASSPRQGRGETQYF.

J is TRBJ1-2 and V is TRBV4-3; D unresolved. Looked up from germline, CDR1 is LGHNA and CDR2 is YSLEER. V lost 0 bases to trimming and J lost 0 bases, with 5 bases between them. The CDR3 sequence is 14 residues long. In nucleotides, the CDR3 is TGCGCCAGCAGCCAAGATCCGGCTAACTATGGCTACACCTTC. Translation: CASSQDPANYGYTF.

This chain joins TRBV18 and TRBJ1-1, with 9 nucleotides matching TRBD1. The CDR3 extends over 15 amino acids. V lost 5 bases to trimming and J lost 5 bases; unmatched junction nucleotides: 9. Germline values: CDR1 KGHSH, CDR2 LQKENI. The CDR3 loop is CASSVNRGRRTEAFF. The CDR3 DNA reads as TGTGCCAGCTCAGTTAACAGGGGGCGCAGGACTGAAGCTTTCTTT.

This clonotype was seen at least ten times. The chain joins TRBV7-3 to TRBJ2-1, with D unclear. Germline V CDR1 and CDR2: SGHTA, FQGTGA. The CDR3 contains 13 residues. V was clipped by 0 bases and J by 6 bases, with 6 bases between them. The CDR3 DNA sequence: TGTGCCAGCAGCTTAACAGATAGCAATGAGCAGTTCTTC. Translating gives CASSLTDSNEQFF. Full variable domain (outside the CDR3, taken from reference TRBV7-3 and TRBJ2-1): GAGVSQTPSNKVTEKGKYVELRCDPISGHTALYWYRQSLGQGPEFLIYFQGTGAADDSGLPNDRFFAVRPEGSVSTLKIQRTERGDSAVYLCASSLTDSNEQFFGPGTRLTVL.